Listed here are 19 T cell receptor beta chains from one sample, sequenced in a study of blood T cell repertoires in COVID-19 (dated by TCRdb to about 2020). Libraries were built with the immunoSEQ multiplex PCR assay. What TCRdb holds here is the immuneACCESS table cut down to in-frame rearrangements. Part of the clones is not present; checked against another copy, under half of the missing clones reflect an unresolved V gene, and the others are unexplained. Here the sample has 300,000 to 400,000 clones; more than 75% occur a single time. The ten largest clones represent 6% to 7% of the sample. The sample consisted of peripheral blood. The receptors here all came from a woman aged 50 to 60 with COVID-19, enrolled during active disease.

The rearrangement links TRBV28 to TRBJ1-1, with 7 bases identical to TRBD1. V shed 3 bases and J 1 base; nucleotides not matched to a gene: 2. The germline V gene encodes CDR1 MDHEN and CDR2 SYDVKM. CDR3 length: 14 amino acids. The CDR3 DNA follows: TGTGCCAGCAGTTTGAGACAGGGGAACACTGAAGCTTTCTTT. Amino acids: CASSLRQGNTEAFF.

V gene TRBV18 combines with J gene TRBJ2-1; TRBD2 matches 9 bases. The CDR3 runs 16 residues. Germline lookup yields CDR1 KGHSH and CDR2 LQKENI. Germline trimming cut 3 bases from V and 7 bases from J; bases unmatched to any gene: 10. The CDR3 protein is CASSPGIAGEGNEQFF. In nucleotides, the CDR3 is TGTGCCAGCTCACCTGGGATAGCGGGAGAGGGGAATGAGCAGTTCTTC.

This clone was detected once. CDR3 sequence reads: CASSPPLAGKSSYEQYF. The CDR3 nucleotides read TGTGCCAGCAGCCCACCTTTGGCAGGCAAAAGCTCCTACGAGCAGTACTTC. The genes are TRBV13 and TRBJ2-7; D is unclear. Germline values: CDR1 PRHDT, CDR2 FYEKMQ (reference sequence). CDR3 length: 17 amino acids. V lost 5 bases to trimming and J lost 0 bases, with 20 bases between them.

The rearrangement uses TRBV6-6 and TRBJ2-7, with TRBD1 identical over 9 bases. Germline CDR1 is MNHNY and CDR2 is SVGAGI (reference sequence). The trim removed 0 bases at V and 4 bases at J, leaving 7 bases unmatched. The CDR3 is made up of 16 amino acids. The CDR3 reads CASSYSGSDRGYEQYF. The DNA of the CDR3 is TGTGCCAGCAGTTACTCTGGGTCGGACAGGGGTTACGAGCAGTACTTC.

Turning to this clone: This sample includes further DNA sequences coding for the same CDR3. The genes are TRBV3-1 (or the pseudogene TRBV3-2) and TRBJ2-1; 9 bases are shared with TRBD2. The CDR3 runs to 15 residues. V lost 4 bases to trimming and J lost 1 base; unmatched junction nucleotides: 2. CDR1 LGHDT and CDR2 YNNKEL come from the germline V gene (reference sequence). In DNA, the CDR3 is TGTGCCAGCAGCCGGCGGGAGGGATCCTACAATGAGCAGTTCTTC. Protein sequence: CASSRREGSYNEQFF.

The J gene is TRBJ2-1, the V gene TRBV24-1; tentatively, D is TRBD1 (6 bases). Trimming took off 4 bases at V and 8 bases at J, with 23 bases between the two ends. This CDR3 has 17 residues. CDR1 is KGHDR, CDR2 SFDVKD, per germline. The chain's CDR3 is CATSEYADRWAVDEQFF. The CDR3 region has the DNA TGTGCCACCAGTGAATACGCCGACAGGTGGGCTGTCGATGAGCAGTTCTTC.

This clone was picked up a small number of times. This chain uses TRBV2 with TRBJ2-7; D call uncertain. Germline V gene data show CDR1 as SNHLY and CDR2 as FYNNEI. Trimming removed 2 bases at V and 5 bases at J, with 10 bases between. This CDR3 is built from 13 residues. The CDR3 protein is CASSERFLDEQYF. For the CDR3, the DNA is TGTGCCAGCAGTGAACGGTTTCTCGACGAGCAGTACTTC.

The rearrangement joins TRBV11-2 to TRBJ1-1; 7 positions match TRBD1. Germline lookup yields CDR1 SGHAT and CDR2 FQNNGV. CDR3 length: 16 amino acids. V gave up 2 bases and J gave up 5 bases; unmatched junction bases: 11. CDR3 DNA: TGTGCCAGCAGCTTATTTCCCCCACAGGGGCGGACTGAAGCTTTCTTT. Its translation is CASSLFPPQGRTEAFF.

This sequence joins TRBV20-1 and TRBJ1-4, with 9 bases that match TRBD1. The J segment lost 7 bases and the V segment lost 3 bases, leaving 9 bases of the junction unmatched. CDR1 and CDR2 from the germline V gene are DFQATT and SNEGSKA (reference sequence). This CDR3 contains 15 residues. In nucleotides, the CDR3 is TGCAGTGCTAGTCCGGGACAGGGCTGGGGTGAAAAACTGTTTTTT. It codes for CSASPGQGWGEKLFF.

Turning to this clone: This sample also contains other DNA sequences that code for the same CDR3. This chain links TRBV5-4 with TRBJ2-1, with 10 bases lining up with TRBD2. The CDR3 extends over 15 amino acids. Germline V gene lookup returns CDR1 SGHNT and CDR2 YYREEE (reference sequence). Germline trimming cut 0 bases from V and 8 bases from J; bases unmatched to any gene: 5. The CDR3, as DNA: TGTGCCAGCAGCTTGGCTAGCGGGAGTCGCGATGAGCAGTTCTTC. Its protein is CASSLASGSRDEQFF.

The chain uses TRBV4-1 and TRBJ2-5, with 9 bases that match TRBD2. The CDR3 has 16 residues. V was clipped by 4 bases and J by 1 base; unmatched bases: 7. Germline loops: CDR1 MGHRA, CDR2 YSYEKL. CDR3 protein: CASSLTYSGSQETQYF. The CDR3 DNA is TGCGCCAGCAGCCTAACTTATAGCGGGAGCCAAGAGACCCAGTACTTC.

This sequence joins TRBV6-6 and TRBJ1-5; TRBD1 is a possible D gene (6 bases). This CDR3 comprises 15 residues. V lost 6 bases to trimming and J lost 1 base, with 13 bases between them. CDR1 and CDR2 from the germline V gene are MNHNY and SVGAGI (reference sequence). The chain's CDR3 is CASSSTGGSNQPQHF. Here the CDR3 DNA reads TGTGCCAGCAGCTCGACAGGAGGAAGCAATCAGCCCCAGCATTTT.

The rearrangement links TRBV5-1 to TRBJ2-1; 11 bases are shared with TRBD2. Germline CDR1 reads SGHRS; CDR2 reads YFSETQ. V lost 3 bases and J lost 6; bases outside the gene matches: 5. CDR3 size: 15 residues. CDR3 in amino acids: CASSSLAGGSNEQFF. Here the CDR3 DNA reads TGCGCCAGCAGCTCTCTAGCGGGAGGCTCCAATGAGCAGTTCTTC.

The CDR3 reads CASSSTGAQETQYF. CDR3 bases: TGTGCCAGCAGCAGCACAGGGGCCCAAGAGACCCAGTACTTC. This chain links TRBV21-1 with TRBJ2-5; the D call TRBD1 from the table was never checked on the DNA. TRBV21-1 is a recognized pseudogene. CDR3 length: 14 amino acids.

The chain couples TRBV30 to TRBJ1-2, with D perhaps matching TRBD1 (5 bases). Trimming pared 6 bases from V and 0 bases from J, leaving 14 bases between. Germline loops: CDR1 GTSNPN, CDR2 SVGIG (reference sequence). The CDR3 length is 14 residues. The CDR3 loop is CACPGGVPNYGYTF. As DNA, the CDR3 is TGTGCCTGTCCCGGGGGGGTCCCTAACTATGGCTACACCTTC.

V gene TRBV6-4 combines with J gene TRBJ1-5, with 7 bases that match TRBD1. The trim removed 6 bases at V and 6 bases at J, leaving 14 bases unmatched. This CDR3 has 16 amino acids. Per the germline V gene, CDR1 is MRHNA and CDR2 is SNTAGT. The CDR3 sequence: CASRSPQGVDSQPQHF. The CDR3 region has the DNA TGTGCCAGCAGGTCACCCCAGGGGGTAGATAGTCAGCCCCAGCATTTT.

CDR3 DNA: TGTGCCAGCAGTTACAGGACAGGGGTGAACACTGAAGCTTTCTTT. Translation gives CASSYRTGVNTEAFF. The V and J genes are TRBV6-6 and TRBJ1-1, with 9 bases matching TRBD1. Losses at the gene ends were 2 bases for V and 0 bases for J; bases not matched to a gene: 1. The CDR3 covers 15 residues. Germline V gene lookup returns CDR1 MNHNY and CDR2 SVGAGI (reference sequence).

V usage is TRBV3-1 (or the pseudogene TRBV3-2) and J usage is TRBJ2-2, with 12 bases aligning to TRBD2. This CDR3 is built from 18 residues. The junction had 4 bases not matched to a gene; V was cut back by 0 bases and J by 2 bases. From germline, CDR1 is LGHDT and CDR2 YNNKEL (reference sequence). CDR3 amino acids: CASSQDGTSGQNTGELFF. The CDR3 DNA reads as TGTGCCAGCAGCCAAGATGGGACTAGCGGGCAAAACACCGGGGAGCTGTTTTTT.

The V and J genes are TRBV7-8 and TRBJ2-7; 10 positions match TRBD1. This CDR3 region has 16 residues. V trimming: 5 bases; J trimming: 2 bases; junction bases outside the gene matches: 9. Germline V gives CDR1 SGHVS, CDR2 FQNEAQ. The CDR3 coding sequence is TGTGCCAGCAGCAGAATCCCCGGGACAGGGGCCTACGAGCAGTACTTC. It encodes CASSRIPGTGAYEQYF.